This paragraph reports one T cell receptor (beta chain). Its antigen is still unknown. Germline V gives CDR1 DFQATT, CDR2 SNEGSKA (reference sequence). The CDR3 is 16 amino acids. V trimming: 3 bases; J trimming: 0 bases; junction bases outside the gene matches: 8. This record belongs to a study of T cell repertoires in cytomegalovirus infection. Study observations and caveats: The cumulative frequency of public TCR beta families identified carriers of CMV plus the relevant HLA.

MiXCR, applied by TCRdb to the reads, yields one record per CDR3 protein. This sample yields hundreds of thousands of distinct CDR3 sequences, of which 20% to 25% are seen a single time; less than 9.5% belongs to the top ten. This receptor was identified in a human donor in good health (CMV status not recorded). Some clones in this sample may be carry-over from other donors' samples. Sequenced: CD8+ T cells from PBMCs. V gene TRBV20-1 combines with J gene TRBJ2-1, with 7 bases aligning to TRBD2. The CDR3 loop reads CSARSSGRGSYNEQFF. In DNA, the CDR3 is TGCAGTGCTAGGAGTTCGGGGAGGGGCTCCTACAATGAGCAGTTCTTC.